This T cell receptor beta chain was observed in a study of T cell responses to AZD1222 COVID-19 vaccine. Findings of the study overall: In the spike-specific TCR repertoire, nearly half reportedly target unmutated variant regions. The CD4 TCRs associated with vaccination extended across spike and predominated at 160-218 and 743-854.

Here immunoSEQ multiplex PCR was the method, and the copy in TCRdb shows in-frame clones only, minus some. The data contain 55,000 to 70,000 clones, approximately 92% of them singletons. Trimming removed 6 bases from V and 0 bases from J, with 3 bases in between. CDR1 MNHEY and CDR2 SVGAGI come from the germline V gene. This CDR3 is 13 amino acids long. Concerning this clone itself: What it binds is not known.

The sample consisted of peripheral blood, taken 28 days after the second AZD1222 dose. This clonotype originated in an adult who received the AZD1222 COVID-19 vaccine. This rearrangement joins TRBV6-5 to TRBJ1-6; no reliable D call. The CDR3 region has the DNA TGTGCCAGCAGGGCCTCCTATAATTCACCCCTCCACTTT. It specifies CASRASYNSPLHF.